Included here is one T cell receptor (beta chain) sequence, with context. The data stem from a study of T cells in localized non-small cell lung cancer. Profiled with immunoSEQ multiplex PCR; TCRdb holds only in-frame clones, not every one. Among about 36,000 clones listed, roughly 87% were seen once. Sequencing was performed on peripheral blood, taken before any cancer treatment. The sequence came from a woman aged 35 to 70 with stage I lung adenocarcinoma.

CDR3 residues: CASTFSGVGLNYGYTF. CDR3 coding DNA: TGCGCCAGCACCTTCTCCGGGGTGGGCCTTAACTATGGCTACACCTTC. The genes are TRBV5-1 and TRBJ1-2; D gene unclear. The CDR3 is 16 residues long. Looked up from germline, CDR1 is SGHRS and CDR2 is YFSETQ. Between the trimmed V and J ends, which lost 6 bases and 1 base, there was a span of 19 bases.